This TCR beta chain derives from a study of blood T cells in healthy people across ages. Study findings and constraints: It was held that diversity estimates obtained from one million T cells represented underestimates.

Through a sample-barcoded 5' primer and a J-beta primer mix, a second PCR was run for roughly 7 to 11 cycles. TCRdb re-called the 5' RACE reads with MiXCR, one entry per CDR3 protein. The sample carries some 700,000 distinct CDR3 sequences, approximately 39% recorded once. Germline V gives CDR1 LNHNV, CDR2 YYDKDF (reference sequence). V was cut by 0 bases and J by 5 bases, with 14 bases left in between. The CDR3 is 16 residues long. As to this clonotype: Its specificity is unknown.

At least 7 million PBMCs were isolated per sample. This TCR derives from a woman between 55 and 75 years old in good health. The material sequenced was blood. The chain recombines TRBV15 with TRBJ2-1; D gene unclear. The CDR3 DNA reads TGTGCCACCAGCAGAGAGTACGGTGGTTTACACAATGAGCAGTTCTTC. Translating it yields CATSREYGGLHNEQFF.